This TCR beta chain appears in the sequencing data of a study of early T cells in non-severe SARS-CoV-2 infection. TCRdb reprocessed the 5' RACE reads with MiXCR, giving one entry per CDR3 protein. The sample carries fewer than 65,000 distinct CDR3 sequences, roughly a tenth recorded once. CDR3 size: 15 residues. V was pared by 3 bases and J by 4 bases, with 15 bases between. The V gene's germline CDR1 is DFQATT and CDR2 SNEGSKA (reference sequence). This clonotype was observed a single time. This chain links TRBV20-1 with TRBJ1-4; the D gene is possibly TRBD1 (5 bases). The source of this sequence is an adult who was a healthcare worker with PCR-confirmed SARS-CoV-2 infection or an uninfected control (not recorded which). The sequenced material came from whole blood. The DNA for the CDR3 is TGCAGTGCTAGTCACCGGGACGGCTATAATGAAAAACTGTTTTTT. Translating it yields CSASHRDGYNEKLFF.